The clone carrying this TCR beta chain was seen only a few times. Each CDR3 protein is one row after TCRdb ran MiXCR on the 5' RACE reads. Here the sample spans tens of thousands of distinct CDR3 sequences, 12% to 15% being singletons. With V trimmed by 4 bases and J by 1 base, 7 bases remained unmatched. CDR1 and CDR2 (germline): MDHEN, SYDVKM. This CDR3 is built from 16 residues. This sample was included in a study of early T cells in non-severe SARS-CoV-2 infection. The clonotype was recovered from an adult who was a healthcare worker with PCR-confirmed SARS-CoV-2 infection or an uninfected control (not recorded which). The source material was whole blood. The chain couples TRBV28 to TRBJ1-5, with TRBD1 matching over 7 bases. For the CDR3, the DNA is TGTGCCAGCAGTTCCCCCGACAGGGTGAGCAATCAGCCCCAGCATTTT. Translated, it gives CASSSPDRVSNQPQHF.